A selection of T cell receptor beta chains follows, all from one sample in a study of blood T cell repertoires in COVID-19. The method was immunoSEQ multiplex PCR; TCRdb's version includes in-frame clones alone and lacks a portion of them. The data hold 350,000 or so clones, with around 86% observed a single time. What was sequenced was PBMCs or T cells enriched from blood (not recorded which). All receptors derive from a woman in her thirties or forties with acute COVID-19. The CDR3 runs from the conserved cysteine through the conserved F or W. D genes are given only for firm matches. Clone size is not always given. Where it is, it says once, few, many or a class for expanded clones.

v_gene,len,j_gene,abundance,d_gene,CDR3aa,CDR3nt
TRBV7-9,15,TRBJ1-2,NA,TRBD1,CASSTGTGLSYGYTF,TGTGCCAGCAGCACTGGGACAGGGTTGAGCTATGGCTACACCTTC
TRBV12-3/TRBV12-4,13,TRBJ1-5,NA,NA,CASSTNSDQPQHF,TGTGCCAGCAGTACCAACAGTGATCAGCCCCAGCATTTT
TRBV7-3,14,TRBJ2-2,NA,NA,CASSPGGNTGELFF,TGTGCCAGCAGTCCCGGTGGGAACACCGGGGAGCTGTTTTTT
TRBV5-4,15,TRBJ2-3,NA,NA,CASRSGGASTDTQYF,TGTGCCAGCAGGTCCGGAGGGGCCAGCACAGATACGCAGTATTTT
TRBV9,18,TRBJ2-7,NA,NA,CASSVQGGPFDYSYEQYF,TGTGCCAGCAGCGTACAGGGGGGCCCATTTGACTACTCCTACGAGCAGTACTTC
TRBV6-4,13,TRBJ2-3,many,NA,CASSATSTDTQYF,TGTGCCAGCAGTGCGACTAGCACAGATACGCAGTATTTT
TRBV6-5,14,TRBJ1-2,NA,NA,CASKFLRENYGYTF,TGTGCCAGCAAGTTTCTTAGGGAGAACTATGGCTACACCTTC
TRBV28,12,TRBJ1-1,once,NA,CASSSPGFNAFF,TGTGCCAGCAGTTCCCCAGGGTTTAACGCTTTCTTT
TRBV6-6,13,TRBJ1-3,NA,NA,CASSYGAANTIYF,TGTGCCAGCAGTTACGGGGCAGCAAACACCATATATTTT
TRBV29-1,14,TRBJ2-5,NA,NA,CSVERPQVEETQYF,TGCAGCGTTGAACGCCCACAGGTTGAGGAGACCCAGTACTTC
TRBV19,14,TRBJ1-1,NA,NA,CASKVELVNTEAFF,TGTGCCAGTAAGGTAGAGCTAGTGAACACTGAAGCTTTCTTT
TRBV5-6,16,TRBJ1-1,NA,NA,CASSLLAQDSNTEAFF,TGTGCCAGCAGCTTGTTAGCTCAGGACTCGAACACTGAAGCTTTCTTT
TRBV6-5,14,TRBJ2-1,NA,TRBD1,CASRRDRGENEQFF,TGTGCCAGCCGACGGGACAGGGGGGAGAATGAGCAGTTCTTC
TRBV29-1,15,TRBJ2-1,once,TRBD1,CSVFRTGGSYNEQFF,TGCAGCGTTTTTAGGACAGGGGGCTCCTACAATGAGCAGTTCTTC
TRBV10-3,15,TRBJ2-2,NA,NA,CAISESSGNTGELFF,TGTGCCATCAGTGAGTCGAGCGGGAACACCGGGGAGCTGTTTTTT
TRBV11-2,16,TRBJ2-5,NA,NA,CASSFLTWGSQETQYF,TGTGCCAGCAGCTTTCTTACCTGGGGCAGCCAAGAGACCCAGTACTTC
TRBV7-9,17,TRBJ2-1,NA,NA,CASSQFVGGVSYNEQFF,TGTGCCAGCAGCCAATTCGTAGGGGGGGTCTCCTACAATGAGCAGTTCTTC
TRBV12-1,15,TRBJ1-4,NA,NA,CASSFSGQGGEKLFF,TGTGCCAGCAGCTTTTCGGGACAGGGAGGGGAAAAACTGTTTTTT
TRBV19,15,TRBJ1-5,NA,NA,CASSIGGGGNQPQHF,TGTGCCAGTAGTATAGGAGGAGGTGGCAATCAGCCCCAGCATTTT
TRBV7-9,14,TRBJ1-5,NA,TRBD1,CASSPRDSRQPQHF,TGTGCCAGCAGCCCGCGGGACAGTAGACAGCCCCAGCATTTT
TRBV7-2,16,TRBJ2-7,NA,NA,CASSLGVSTPPYEQYF,TGTGCCAGCAGCTTAGGCGTTAGCACACCACCCTACGAGCAGTACTTC
TRBV2,12,TRBJ1-1,NA,NA,CASARGGTEAFF,TGTGCCAGCGCAAGGGGTGGCACTGAAGCTTTCTTT
TRBV24-1,17,TRBJ1-2,few,TRBD1,CATSDGLGTGGYYGYTF,TGTGCCACCAGTGATGGGCTCGGGACAGGGGGCTACTATGGCTACACCTTC
TRBV28,13,TRBJ1-2,NA,TRBD1,CGAMGQKIYGYTF,TGTGGCGCCATGGGACAGAAGATTTATGGCTACACCTTC
TRBV11-2,14,TRBJ1-6,NA,TRBD1,CASSVDRVGSPLHF,TGTGCCAGCAGCGTCGACAGGGTGGGTTCACCCCTCCACTTT
TRBV18,13,TRBJ1-2,NA,NA,CASSPRENYGYTF,TGTGCCAGCTCACCACGCGAAAACTATGGCTACACCTTC
TRBV7-2,15,TRBJ2-7,NA,NA,CASSLGGRGTYEQYF,TGTGCCAGCAGCTTAGGCGGTAGGGGGACCTACGAGCAGTACTTC
TRBV19,15,TRBJ1-5,NA,NA,CASTQGSYSNQPQHF,TGTGCCAGTACCCAAGGGAGTTATAGCAATCAGCCCCAGCATTTT
TRBV11-2,15,TRBJ1-2,NA,NA,CASSSRTTTNYGYTF,TGTGCCAGCAGCTCCCGGACAACTACTAACTATGGCTACACCTTC
TRBV5-1,15,TRBJ2-7,NA,TRBD1,CASSQGQASSYEQYF,TGCGCCAGCAGCCAGGGACAGGCGAGCTCCTACGAGCAGTACTTC
TRBV28,15,TRBJ1-2,NA,TRBD1,CASSSQGGRLLGYTF,TGTGCCAGCAGTTCCCAAGGGGGCAGACTGCTTGGCTACACCTTC
TRBV27,13,TRBJ1-4,NA,NA,CASSPQLYEKLFF,TGTGCCAGCAGTCCCCAATTGTATGAAAAACTGTTTTTT
TRBV19,17,TRBJ1-3,NA,TRBD1,CASSTGDRGSSGNTIYF,TGTGCCAGTAGTACGGGGGACAGGGGTTCGTCTGGAAACACCATATATTTT
TRBV7-3,14,TRBJ1-1,NA,NA,CASSSQTGNTEAFF,TGTGCCAGCAGCTCCCAGACGGGAAACACTGAAGCTTTCTTT
TRBV5-1,16,TRBJ1-6,NA,TRBD1,CASSLRDRANNSPLHF,TGCGCCAGCAGCTTGAGAGACAGGGCTAATAATTCACCCCTCCACTTT
TRBV6-2/TRBV6-3,16,TRBJ1-2,NA,NA,CASSYRRAYSSYGYTF,TGTGCCAGCAGTTACCGCCGCGCGTACAGTTCCTATGGCTACACCTTC
TRBV15,14,TRBJ2-5,NA,TRBD1,CATSIGQGMGTQYF,TGTGCCACCAGCATAGGACAGGGAATGGGGACCCAGTACTTC
TRBV19,18,TRBJ2-7,NA,TRBD2,CASSISGLAGTPRLEQYF,TGTGCCAGTAGTATATCTGGGCTAGCGGGAACCCCCCGGCTCGAGCAGTACTTC
TRBV18,18,TRBJ2-1,NA,NA,CASSQPPPGHLFYNEQFF,TGTGCCAGCTCCCAACCTCCACCAGGTCATTTGTTCTACAATGAGCAGTTCTTC
TRBV7-8,17,TRBJ2-6,NA,TRBD1,CASSSGQVPLVANVLTF,TGTGCCAGCAGTTCAGGACAGGTACCTCTCGTGGCCAACGTCCTGACTTTC
TRBV18,13,TRBJ2-2,NA,NA,CASSEQGSGELFF,TGTGCCAGCTCGGAACAGGGCTCCGGGGAGCTGTTTTTT
TRBV19,18,TRBJ1-2,NA,TRBD1,CASSAIPGQGAENYGYTF,TGTGCCAGTAGTGCCATTCCGGGACAGGGGGCGGAAAACTATGGCTACACCTTC
TRBV5-1,15,TRBJ1-3,NA,NA,CASSMDGTSGNTIYF,TGCGCCAGCAGCATGGACGGTACCTCTGGAAACACCATATATTTT
TRBV5-4,15,TRBJ1-3,NA,NA,CASSSSTQPGNTIYF,TGTGCCAGCAGCTCGTCCACTCAACCTGGAAACACCATATATTTT
TRBV5-1,14,TRBJ1-3,NA,NA,CASRVQGSGNTIYF,TGCGCCAGCAGAGTGCAGGGATCTGGAAACACCATATATTTT
TRBV11-1,16,TRBJ2-5,NA,NA,CASSLAFQGRQETQYF,TGTGCCAGCAGCTTAGCGTTTCAGGGTAGGCAGGAGACCCAGTACTTC
TRBV29-1,13,TRBJ2-5,NA,TRBD1,CSGRDSQGETQYF,TGCAGCGGCAGGGACAGCCAGGGGGAGACCCAGTACTTC
TRBV10-3,18,TRBJ1-6,NA,TRBD1,CAISVYAPGQVSNSPLHF,TGTGCCATCAGTGTGTATGCCCCGGGACAGGTTTCAAATTCACCCCTCCACTTT
TRBV15,15,TRBJ2-7,NA,TRBD1,CATSPDRFLSYEQYF,TGTGCCACCAGCCCGGACAGGTTTTTGTCCTACGAGCAGTACTTC
TRBV4-2,13,TRBJ1-1,NA,TRBD1,CASGTGDYTEAFF,TGTGCCAGCGGGACAGGGGATTACACTGAAGCTTTCTTT
TRBV5-4,15,TRBJ1-5,NA,NA,CASRGHDEVYQPQHF,TGTGCCAGCAGGGGACACGATGAGGTCTATCAGCCCCAGCATTTT
TRBV9,13,TRBJ2-1,NA,NA,CASSVASYNEQFF,TGTGCCAGCAGCGTTGCGTCCTACAATGAGCAGTTCTTC
TRBV7-9,15,TRBJ1-1,NA,TRBD1,CASSPRTGGDTEAFF,TGTGCCAGCAGCCCTCGGACAGGGGGAGACACTGAAGCTTTCTTT
TRBV5-4,17,TRBJ2-1,NA,NA,CASRRTFDSTEGHEQFF,TGTGCCAGCAGACGGACTTTCGATTCAACAGAGGGCCATGAGCAGTTCTTC
TRBV19,17,TRBJ1-1,NA,TRBD1,CASSSPGGTAMNTEAFF,TGTGCCAGTAGTTCACCCGGCGGGACAGCAATGAACACTGAAGCTTTCTTT
TRBV4-1,15,TRBJ1-5,NA,NA,CASSQEGGANQPQHF,TGCGCCAGCAGCCAAGAGGGGGGGGCAAATCAGCCCCAGCATTTT
TRBV20-1,11,TRBJ1-1,NA,NA,CSAPRNTEAFF,TGCAGTGCTCCTAGAAACACTGAAGCTTTCTTT
TRBV3-1/TRBV3-2,13,TRBJ2-2,NA,NA,CASSQDGTGELFF,TGTGCCAGCAGCCAAGACGGCACCGGGGAGCTGTTTTTT
TRBV18,15,TRBJ2-3,once,NA,CASSPGRPRTDTQYF,TGTGCCAGCTCACCGGGCAGGCCCCGCACAGATACGCAGTATTTT
TRBV2,14,TRBJ1-1,NA,NA,CASNIEQGYTEAFF,TGTGCCAGCAATATCGAACAGGGTTACACTGAAGCTTTCTTT